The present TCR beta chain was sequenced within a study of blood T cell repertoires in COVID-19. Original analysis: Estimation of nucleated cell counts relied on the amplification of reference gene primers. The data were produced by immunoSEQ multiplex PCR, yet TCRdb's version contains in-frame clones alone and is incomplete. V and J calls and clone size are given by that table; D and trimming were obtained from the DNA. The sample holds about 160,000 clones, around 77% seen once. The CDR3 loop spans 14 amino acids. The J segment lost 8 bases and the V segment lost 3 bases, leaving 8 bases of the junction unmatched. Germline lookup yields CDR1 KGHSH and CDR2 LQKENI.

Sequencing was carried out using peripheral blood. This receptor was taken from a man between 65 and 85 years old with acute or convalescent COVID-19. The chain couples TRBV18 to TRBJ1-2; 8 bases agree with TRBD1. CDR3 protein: CASSPRTGGQGYTF. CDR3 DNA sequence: TGTGCCAGCTCACCTCGTACAGGGGGTCAGGGCTACACCTTC. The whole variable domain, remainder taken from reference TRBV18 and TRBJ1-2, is NAGVMQNPRHLVRRRGQEARLRCSPMKGHSHVYWYRQLPEEGLKFMVYLQKENIIDESGMPKERFSAEFPKEGPSILRIQQVVRGDSAAYFCASSPRTGGQGYTFGSGTRLTVV.